Listed below are T cell receptor beta chains from one sample, sequenced in a study of T-cell reconstitution after alpha-beta-depleted transplantation in children. TCRdb reprocessed the PCR reads via MiXCR and lists one record per CDR3 protein. Of 95,000 to 150,000 distinct CDR3 sequences listed, under 30% are singletons. The source material was PBMCs, mostly from graft donor cells, sampled 180 days after TCRalphabeta/CD19-depleted stem cell transplant. The receptor set was obtained from a male patient aged 2 to 9 who had a stem cell transplant for chronic granulomatous disease, so the T cells may come from the graft donor. CDR3s include the opening cysteine and the closing phenylalanine or tryptophan. The order of the fields is J gene, V gene, CDR3 protein.

>TRBJ1-4|TRBV20-1
CSARVSPGGQGEKLFF
>TRBJ1-5|TRBV29-1
CSVEVRQGQPQHF
>TRBJ2-2|TRBV13
CASFLQGSNGELFF
>TRBJ2-1|TRBV6-2/TRBV6-3
CASSYVRGGGLRNEQFF
>TRBJ2-7|TRBV7-9
CASSPTLLGLAGFEQYF
>TRBJ2-7|TRBV15
CATSRDLSENSYEQYF
>TRBJ2-1|TRBV29-1
CSLIADSYNEQFF
>TRBJ2-5|TRBV3-1
CASSQSSRGSGTQYF
>TRBJ2-3|TRBV5-1
CASSRGTQVSYTQYF
>TRBJ1-2|TRBV9
CASSVGGGNYGYTF
>TRBJ1-5|TRBV20-1
CSASLRHGRVQPQHF
>TRBJ2-2|TRBV9
CASTVRQGEIAGELFF
>TRBJ2-3|TRBV30
CAWSPEGDTQYF
>TRBJ2-3|TRBV20-1
CSASSLSDTDTQYF
>TRBJ1-5|TRBV20-1
CSARPGQGSGNQPQHF
>TRBJ1-3|TRBV5-1
CASRNALSGNTIYF
>TRBJ2-2|TRBV20-1
CSARKQANTGELFF
>TRBJ2-1|TRBV12-3/TRBV12-4
CASSWFPDIEQFF
>TRBJ1-1|TRBV20-1
CSARVGSTEAFF
>TRBJ1-4|TRBV7-2
CASSLDSATNEKLFF
>TRBJ2-4|TRBV12-3/TRBV12-4
CASTTLARAKNIQYF
>TRBJ2-7|TRBV7-6
CASSLAPMGGSYEQYF
>TRBJ1-1|TRBV13
CASSSKPGGLGGTEAFF
>TRBJ1-2|TRBV12-3/TRBV12-4
CASSLVHPNNDGYTF
>TRBJ2-3|TRBV29-1
CSGGRLGETDTQYF
>TRBJ2-7|TRBV20-1
CSARVLGGEQYF
>TRBJ1-1|TRBV5-1
CASSQNSEAFF
>TRBJ2-3|TRBV12-3/TRBV12-4
CASRGGSRGALTDTQYF
>TRBJ2-5|TRBV12-3/TRBV12-4
CASSRDLEQETQYF
>TRBJ2-1|TRBV5-5
CASSGADYNEQFF
>TRBJ1-6|TRBV28
CASSLLGNSPLHF
>TRBJ2-1|TRBV7-2
CASSLKGVRTHEQFF
>TRBJ2-5|TRBV29-1
CSVDRGQIVKTQYF
>TRBJ2-2|TRBV18
CASSPHHRGDGELFF
>TRBJ2-2|TRBV10-1
CASSAGLAGAGELFF
>TRBJ2-1|TRBV4-3
CASSQDIAGGYTYNEQFF
>TRBJ1-5|TRBV4-2
CASSQDLAQPQHF
>TRBJ2-7|TRBV20-1
CSTNPGTSGYEQYF
>TRBJ2-2|TRBV20-1
CSASAQTGELFF
>TRBJ2-1|TRBV6-5
CASSTGVGQFF
>TRBJ2-1|TRBV20-1
CSAPPGTSRYNEQFF
>TRBJ2-2|TRBV5-1
CASASDPGLAAGELFF
>TRBJ2-1|TRBV20-1
CSARMYNEQFF
>TRBJ2-3|TRBV29-1
CSVAGHLTDTQYF
>TRBJ1-2|TRBV7-8
CASSLVMGGYTF
>TRBJ2-7|TRBV30
CAWSAGNYEQYF
>TRBJ2-5|TRBV7-8
CASSYSGGGETQYF
>TRBJ2-1|TRBV12-3/TRBV12-4
CASRGRSGILGYEYNEQFF
>TRBJ2-7|TRBV12-3/TRBV12-4
CASSLGVASYEQYF
>TRBJ1-1|TRBV7-9
CASSFGGYTEAFF
>TRBJ2-1|TRBV20-1
CSARSSGLLTYNEQFF
>TRBJ2-1|TRBV19
CASSRPSGSYNEQFF
>TRBJ2-7|TRBV5-1
CASSLADLYEQYF
>TRBJ1-3|TRBV20-1
CSARDRTGTGNTIYF
>TRBJ2-1|TRBV12-3/TRBV12-4
CASSPPVAGGHNEQFF